The 12 T cell receptor beta chains below all came from one sample that was sequenced in a study of graft-versus-host responses after intestinal transplantation. The assay was immunoSEQ multiplex PCR, and TCRdb's table has in-frame clones only and misses some. The sample consists of about 98,000 clones, more than 75% of them appearing once. The sequencing used PBMCs, collected 255 days after intestinal transplant. Receptor source: a human patient who received an intestinal transplant, so some T cells may come from the graft donor.

The V gene is TRBV27, the J gene TRBJ2-7; maybe TRBD2 (6 bases). This CDR3 spans 15 amino acids. Germline assignment: CDR1 MNHEY and CDR2 SMNVEV (reference sequence). V lost 2 bases and J 0 bases, leaving 11 bases between the germline ends. CDR3 loop: CASSLVAASSYEQYF. The CDR3 DNA follows: TGTGCCAGCAGTTTAGTAGCGGCAAGCTCCTACGAGCAGTACTTC.

V usage is TRBV2 and J usage is TRBJ1-1, with a weak D call TRBD1 (5 bases). This CDR3 is built from 16 residues. Looked up from germline, CDR1 is SNHLY and CDR2 is FYNNEI. Between the trimmed V and J ends, which lost 0 bases and 4 bases, there was a span of 15 bases. This CDR3 reads CASSEALQGPGTEAFF. The CDR3 bases are TGTGCCAGCAGTGAAGCGCTTCAGGGCCCGGGCACTGAAGCTTTCTTT.

The count of this clone is one. This chain uses TRBV28 with TRBJ2-3, with 7 bases lining up with TRBD1. The length of the CDR3 is 16 residues. CDR1 is MDHEN and CDR2 is SYDVKM in the germline V gene. Losses at the gene ends were 5 bases for V and 1 base for J; bases not matched to a gene: 9. The CDR3 sequence is CASSGDRVGRTDTQYF. CDR3 DNA sequence: TGTGCCAGCAGTGGCGACAGGGTGGGTCGCACAGATACGCAGTATTTT. Complete variable domain (other parts from reference TRBV28 and TRBJ2-3): DVKVTQSSRYLVKRTGEKVFLECVQDMDHENMFWYRQDPGLGLRLIYFSYDVKMKEKGDIPEGYSVSREKKERFSLILESASTNQTSMYLCASSGDRVGRTDTQYFGPGTRLTVL.

The V and J genes are TRBV6-6 and TRBJ2-1, with unresolved D. The V and J ends lost 2 bases and 9 bases respectively, with 8 bases between them. The CDR3 runs to 12 residues. CDR1 and CDR2 from the germline V gene are MNHNY and SVGAGI (reference sequence). The CDR3 protein is CASSYDYGEQFF. For the CDR3, the DNA is TGTGCCAGCAGTTACGATTACGGTGAGCAGTTCTTC.

The V call is TRBV28, the J call TRBJ1-5, with D maybe TRBD1 (6 bases). Germline CDR1 and CDR2: MDHEN and SYDVKM. V was cut by 8 bases and J by 6 bases, with 14 bases left in between. The CDR3 is 13 residues long. CDR3 residues: CASVKGGSQPQHF. Written as DNA, the CDR3 is TGTGCCAGCGTAAAGGGGGGAAGTCAGCCCCAGCATTTT.

The rearrangement uses TRBV29-1 and TRBJ2-2; 7 bases map to TRBD1. Trimming took 6 bases from V and 1 from J; bases not matched to a gene: 8. Germline CDR1 SQVTM, CDR2 ANQGSEA. The CDR3 runs to 15 residues. For the CDR3, the DNA is TGCAGCGTGCCTGAAGGGACAGAGAACACCGGGGAGCTGTTTTTT. Translating gives CSVPEGTENTGELFF.

The rearrangement links TRBV9 to TRBJ2-1; 9 positions agree with TRBD2. Trimming at V came to 2 bases and at J to 8 bases, leaving 8 bases not matched to a gene. The CDR3 totals 15 residues. From germline, CDR1 is SGDLS and CDR2 YYNGEE. Here the CDR3 reads CASSVRGGRLDEQFF. The CDR3 DNA reads TGTGCCAGCAGCGTGCGGGGGGGCAGGTTGGATGAGCAGTTCTTC.

V usage is TRBV6-1 and J usage is TRBJ1-4; D unclear. CDR3 size: 15 residues. V lost 7 bases and J 1 base, leaving 13 bases between the germline ends. Per the germline V gene, CDR1 is MNHNS and CDR2 is SASEGT. The chain's CDR3 is CASNPSRGTNEKLFF. In DNA, the CDR3 is TGTGCCAGCAACCCTAGCCGGGGAACTAATGAAAAACTGTTTTTT.

The V and J genes are TRBV27 and TRBJ2-7; no firm D call. The V and J ends lost 6 bases and 5 bases respectively, with 11 bases between them. This CDR3 is 12 amino acids long. Germline V lookup: CDR1 MNHEY, CDR2 SMNVEV (reference sequence). The CDR3, as DNA: TGTGCCAGCAGACCCACCCCCCACGAGCAGTACTTC. Translating gives CASRPTPHEQYF.

The chain joins TRBV28 to TRBJ2-7, with a tentative D call TRBD1 (5 bases). The CDR3 is made up of 14 amino acids. V was clipped by 5 bases and J by 2 bases, with 13 bases between them. Germline-derived CDR1 and CDR2 are MDHEN and SYDVKM. The CDR3 nucleotides read TGTGCCAGCAGTCTTACAACAGGTGCCTACGAGCAGTACTTC. Its translation: CASSLTTGAYEQYF.

In the case of this clone: The junction differs from germline at one of its ends, possibly a read error. The rearrangement uses TRBV5-1 and TRBJ1-4; TRBD1 agrees at 7 bases. The CDR3 covers 14 residues. Germline values: CDR1 SGHRS, CDR2 YFSETQ. The CDR3 bases are TGCGTCAGCAGCTTGGGACAGCCAAATGAAAAACTGTTTTTT. Translating it yields CVSSLGQPNEKLFF.

The genes are TRBV18 and TRBJ1-1; 11 positions match TRBD1. Trimming at V came to 6 bases and at J to 0 bases, leaving 6 bases not matched to a gene. CDR3 length equals 16 residues. From germline, CDR1 is KGHSH and CDR2 LQKENI. The CDR3 reads CASSLGQGALNTEAFF. The CDR3 DNA reads as TGTGCCAGCTCCCTCGGACAGGGGGCTTTGAACACTGAAGCTTTCTTT.